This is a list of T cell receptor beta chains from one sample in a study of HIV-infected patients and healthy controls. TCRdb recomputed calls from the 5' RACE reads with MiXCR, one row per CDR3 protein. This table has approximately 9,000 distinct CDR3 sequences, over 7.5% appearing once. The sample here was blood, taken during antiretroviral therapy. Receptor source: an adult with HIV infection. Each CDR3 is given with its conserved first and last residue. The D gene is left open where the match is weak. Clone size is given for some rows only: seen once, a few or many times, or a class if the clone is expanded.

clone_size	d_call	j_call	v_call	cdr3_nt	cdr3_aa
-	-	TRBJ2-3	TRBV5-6	TGTGCCAGCAGCTTGGCGCATGGCGCAGATACGCAGTATTTT	CASSLAHGADTQYF
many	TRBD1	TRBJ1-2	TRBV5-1	TGCGCCAGCAGCAAAGGACAGGGGGTTGACTATGGCTACACCTTC	CASSKGQGVDYGYTF
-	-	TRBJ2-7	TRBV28	TGTGCCAGCAGCCCGCCGGGGCTTATCGTGTACGAGCAGTACTTC	CASSPPGLIVYEQYF
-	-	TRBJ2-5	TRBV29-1	TGCAGCGTTGGCGTAATCCAAGAGACCCAGTACTTC	CSVGVIQETQYF
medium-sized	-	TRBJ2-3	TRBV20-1	TGCAGTGCTAGAGTGTCCGGCAGGGCAGATACGCAGTATTTT	CSARVSGRADTQYF
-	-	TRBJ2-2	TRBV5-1	TGCGCCAGTTCCTGGGGAACCGTGAACACCGGGGAGCTGTTTTTT	CASSWGTVNTGELFF
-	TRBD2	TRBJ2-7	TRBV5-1	TGCGCCAGCAGCAGGGAACTAGCGGGGGGAAAGAATGAGCAGTACTTC	CASSRELAGGKNEQYF
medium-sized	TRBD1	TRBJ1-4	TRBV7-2	TGTGCCAGCAGCCCGGGACAGGGGGGTGAAAAACTGTTTTTT	CASSPGQGGEKLFF
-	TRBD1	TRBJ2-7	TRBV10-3	TGTGCCATCAGTGAGACGACAGGGTTGGGCGAGCAGTACTTC	CAISETTGLGEQYF
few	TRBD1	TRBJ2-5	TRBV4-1	TGCGCCAGCAGCCCCCCCCGACAGGGACACCAAGAGACCCAGTACTTC	CASSPPRQGHQETQYF
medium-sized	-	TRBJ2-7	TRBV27	TGTGCCGTTGGCAGGGCAGGGTACGAGCAGTACTTC	CAVGRAGYEQYF
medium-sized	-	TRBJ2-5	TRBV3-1	TGTGCCAGCAGCCCTCGAGGTAGCGCGGGTTTCGAGACCCAGTACTTC	CASSPRGSAGFETQYF
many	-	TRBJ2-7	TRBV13	TGTGCCAGCAGCTTAAAAGGGGCCCACTCCTACGAGCAGTACTTC	CASSLKGAHSYEQYF
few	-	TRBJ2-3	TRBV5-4	TGTGCCAGCAGCTTGGCCCGAGTCGGAGATACGCAGTATTTT	CASSLARVGDTQYF
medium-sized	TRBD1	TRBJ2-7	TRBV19	TGTGCCAGTAGTATGGGGACAGCAACCTACGAGCAGTACTTC	CASSMGTATYEQYF
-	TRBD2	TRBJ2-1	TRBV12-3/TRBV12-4	TGTGCCAGCAGTCCTGGGGGACTAGGCCGCCCGTTCTTC	CASSPGGLGRPFF
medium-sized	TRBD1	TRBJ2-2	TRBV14	TGTGCCAGCAGCCTACAGGGGACCGGGGAGCTGTTTTTT	CASSLQGTGELFF
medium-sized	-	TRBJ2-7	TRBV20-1	TGCAGTGCTAGAGAGCCAGAGATCTCCTACGAGCAGTACTTC	CSAREPEISYEQYF
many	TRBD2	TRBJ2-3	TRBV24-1	TGTGCCACCAGTGACAAAACCGGGACTAGCGGCACAGATACGCAGTATTTT	CATSDKTGTSGTDTQYF
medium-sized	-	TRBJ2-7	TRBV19	TGTGCCAGTAGTGCCCGGCGGGACTCCTACGAGCAGTACTTC	CASSARRDSYEQYF
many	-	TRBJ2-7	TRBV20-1	TGCAGTGCCCTCCAGGGGAGTTCCAGCTACGAGCAGTACTTC	CSALQGSSSYEQYF
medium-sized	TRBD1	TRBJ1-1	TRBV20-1	TGCAGTGCTAGAGATAGCGGGACAGGGAACACTGAAGCTTTCTTT	CSARDSGTGNTEAFF
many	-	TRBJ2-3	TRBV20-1	TGCAGTGCCCCTCCTGAGGGGGAGAACTCAGATACGCAGTATTTT	CSAPPEGENSDTQYF
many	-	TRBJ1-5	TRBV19	TGTGCCAGTAGTCTAAACCAGGGGTATCAGCCCCAGCATTTT	CASSLNQGYQPQHF
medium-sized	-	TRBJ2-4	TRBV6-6	TGTGCCAGCAGTTACCCAGGGCAGGGGCGAGCCAAAAACATTCAGTACTTC	CASSYPGQGRAKNIQYF